This T cell receptor beta chain was sequenced for a study of beta chain features in type 1 diabetes. Study-wide points: Within the patient group, naive, central memory and Treg TCRB repertoires appeared more similar to each other than within healthy donors. High TCR expression in some cells could lead to their over-representation in cDNA sequencing.

Sequencing targeted expressed TCRB transcripts, as all isolated RNA had been reverse transcribed. Method: immunoSEQ multiplex PCR; TCRdb's copy keeps in-frame clones and lacks some. The sample lists 450,000 to 550,000 clones, 30% occurring once. This clone was detected only a few times. Its antigen is still unknown. Every participating donor gave one draw, a heparinised blood sample averaging approximately 120 mL. Deletions cut 4 bases from V and 1 base from J, with 12 bases between. Germline V gene sequence: CDR1 SGDLS, CDR2 YYNGEE. The CDR3 extends over 15 amino acids. V is TRBV9 and J is TRBJ2-1, with a weak D call TRBD1 (5 bases). Sequences were obtained from naive CD4+ T cells from blood. The sequence was obtained from a man aged 18 to 29 in good health. The CDR3 bases are TGTGCCAGCAGCATCCAGGGTAATTCCTACAATGAGCAGTTCTTC. Protein sequence: CASSIQGNSYNEQFF.